This T cell receptor beta chain was found in a study of blood T cell repertoires in COVID-19. Study in general: From T cells, B-cell-depleted T cells, or PBMCs came the material, which was cDNA or gDNA.

The trim removed 5 bases at V and 9 bases at J, leaving 6 bases unmatched. Germline CDR1 is MDHEN and CDR2 is SYDVKM. The CDR3 covers 12 residues. Here immunoSEQ multiplex PCR was the method, and the copy in TCRdb shows in-frame clones only, minus some. The data show about 210,000 clones, under 95% seen once. The chain uses TRBV28 and TRBJ1-1; 7 nucleotides match TRBD1. Sequenced material: peripheral blood. This sequence originates from a man between 25 and 39 years old with acute or convalescent COVID-19. CDR3 coding DNA: TGTGCCAGCAGTGTCCCAGGGGGTCAAGCTTTCTTT. This gives the protein CASSVPGGQAFF.